This T cell receptor beta chain was identified during a study of regulatory T cells in long-lasting Graves disease. CDR1 SGHAT and CDR2 FQNNGV come from the germline V gene. The CDR3 sequence is 14 residues long. The V and J ends lost 4 bases and 9 bases, in that order; junction bases with no gene match: 8. This clonotype occurred many times. With iRepertoire HTBI primers and Arm-PCR of CDR3 regions, TCR beta libraries were built. In TCRdb, the multiplex PCR reads were re-called with MiXCR into one record per CDR3 protein. The sample records 550,000 to 600,000 distinct CDR3 sequences, roughly 15% being singletons. Time point here: newly diagnosed GD, antithyroid drugs for less than 3 months. Making the TCR library involved RNA that had been extracted from PBMCs. These records were also assigned to another study, of T cells in Graves' hyperthyroidism and ophthalmopathy.

The rearrangement uses TRBV11-2 and TRBJ2-1; 8 bases align to TRBD2. The sample was peripheral blood mononuclear cells (PBMCs), taken at new diagnosis, from a patient treated with antithyroid drugs. This clonotype originated in a man aged 18 to 35 with Graves disease. CDR3 in amino acids: CASSSQDSGGEQFF. The CDR3 nucleotides are TGTGCCAGCAGCTCCCAGGACAGCGGGGGTGAGCAGTTCTTC.